Listed below are T cell receptor beta chains from one sample, sequenced in a study of cytomegalovirus exposure and HLA in healthy donors. Sequencing used immunoSEQ multiplex PCR; TCRdb keeps in-frame clones, though not all of them. This sample yields about 140,000 clones, of which around 80% are seen a single time; 8.8% belongs to the top ten. The specimen was PBMCs. The receptors derive from a woman aged 50 to 60 in good health and CMV-seropositive. The CDR3 runs from the conserved cysteine through the conserved F or W. D genes are given only for firm matches. Clone sizes are given selectively: once, few, many, or a class where the clone is expanded.

len: 15; d_gene: .; abundance: .; v_gene: TRBV7-2; j_gene: TRBJ1-1; CDR3aa: CASSPAAGMNTEAFF; CDR3nt: TGTGCCAGCAGCCCCGCCGCGGGAATGAACACTGAAGCTTTCTTT
len: 13; d_gene: .; abundance: once; v_gene: TRBV7-3; j_gene: TRBJ1-1; CDR3aa: CASSSVMNTEAFF; CDR3nt: TGTGCCAGCAGCTCCGTTATGAACACTGAAGCTTTCTTT
len: 13; d_gene: .; abundance: .; v_gene: TRBV28; j_gene: TRBJ1-2; CDR3aa: CASSPRGVPGYTF; CDR3nt: TGTGCCAGCAGTCCCCGGGGGGTCCCCGGCTACACCTTC
len: 14; d_gene: TRBD2; abundance: once; v_gene: TRBV19; j_gene: TRBJ2-5; CDR3aa: CASRGLAGQETQYF; CDR3nt: TGTGCCAGTAGGGGACTAGCGGGGCAAGAGACCCAGTACTTC
len: 13; d_gene: .; abundance: .; v_gene: TRBV19; j_gene: TRBJ1-5; CDR3aa: CASRGTATQPQHF; CDR3nt: TGTGCCAGCCGCGGGACTGCAACTCAGCCCCAGCATTTT
len: 16; d_gene: .; abundance: .; v_gene: TRBV19; j_gene: TRBJ1-6; CDR3aa: CASSRVYRGYNSPLHF; CDR3nt: TGTGCCAGTAGTCGGGTTTATCGGGGGTATAATTCACCCCTCCACTTT
len: 20; d_gene: TRBD1; abundance: .; v_gene: TRBV11-3; j_gene: TRBJ1-5; CDR3aa: CASSRTRTGPGAYSNQPQHF; CDR3nt: TGTGCCAGCAGCCGAACCCGGACAGGGCCGGGGGCATATAGCAATCAGCCCCAGCATTTT
len: 15; d_gene: TRBD1; abundance: .; v_gene: TRBV7-3; j_gene: TRBJ2-1; CDR3aa: CASSLEQGDYNEQFF; CDR3nt: TGTGCCAGCAGCTTAGAACAGGGGGATTACAATGAGCAGTTCTTC
len: 13; d_gene: .; abundance: .; v_gene: TRBV2; j_gene: TRBJ1-1; CDR3aa: CASGIQGYTEAFF; CDR3nt: TGTGCCAGCGGAATACAGGGATACACTGAAGCTTTCTTT
len: 14; d_gene: TRBD1; abundance: .; v_gene: TRBV5-8; j_gene: TRBJ2-1; CDR3aa: CASSGDRAYNEQFF; CDR3nt: TGTGCCAGCAGCGGGGACAGGGCTTACAATGAGCAGTTCTTC
len: 12; d_gene: .; abundance: .; v_gene: TRBV2; j_gene: TRBJ1-6; CDR3aa: CASSTDNSPLHF; CDR3nt: TGTGCCAGCTCAACGGATAATTCACCCCTCCACTTT
len: 13; d_gene: .; abundance: .; v_gene: TRBV19; j_gene: TRBJ1-2; CDR3aa: CASSIGQAYGYTF; CDR3nt: TGTGCCAGTAGTATAGGACAGGCCTATGGCTACACCTTC
len: 17; d_gene: TRBD1; abundance: .; v_gene: TRBV19; j_gene: TRBJ1-5; CDR3aa: CASSIRDRGPLRQPQHF; CDR3nt: TGTGCCAGTAGTATAAGGGACAGGGGGCCGCTTCGGCAGCCCCAGCATTTT
len: 12; d_gene: .; abundance: few; v_gene: TRBV5-4; j_gene: TRBJ1-5; CDR3aa: CASSLDDTTQHF; CDR3nt: TGTGCCAGCAGCTTGGATGACACCACCCAGCATTTT
len: 14; d_gene: .; abundance: .; v_gene: TRBV5-1; j_gene: TRBJ2-7; CDR3aa: CASSSPGQAYEQYF; CDR3nt: TGCGCCAGCAGCTCCCCGGGACAAGCCTACGAGCAGTACTTC
len: 14; d_gene: .; abundance: .; v_gene: TRBV29-1; j_gene: TRBJ1-1; CDR3aa: CSVEGEGGSTEAFF; CDR3nt: TGCAGCGTTGAAGGGGAGGGAGGAAGCACTGAAGCTTTCTTT
len: 14; d_gene: .; abundance: few; v_gene: TRBV7-2; j_gene: TRBJ1-2; CDR3aa: CASSLGAPGRGYTF; CDR3nt: TGTGCCAGCAGCTTAGGTGCCCCAGGGCGTGGCTACACCTTC
len: 16; d_gene: .; abundance: .; v_gene: TRBV7-9; j_gene: TRBJ1-2; CDR3aa: CASSSKSRGGADGYTF; CDR3nt: TGTGCCAGCAGCTCGAAGTCCCGCGGGGGGGCGGATGGCTACACCTTC
len: 13; d_gene: TRBD1; abundance: .; v_gene: TRBV29-1; j_gene: TRBJ2-7; CDR3aa: CSGGGQGGYEQYF; CDR3nt: TGCAGCGGCGGGGGACAGGGCGGGTACGAGCAGTACTTC
len: 19; d_gene: .; abundance: .; v_gene: TRBV7-2; j_gene: TRBJ1-6; CDR3aa: CASSVVGTPRSSYNSPLHF; CDR3nt: TGTGCCAGCAGCGTGGTCGGGACACCTAGGAGCTCCTATAATTCACCCCTCCACTTT
len: 17; d_gene: TRBD1; abundance: .; v_gene: TRBV9; j_gene: TRBJ2-1; CDR3aa: CASSVAVPGQGIDEQFF; CDR3nt: TGTGCCAGCAGCGTAGCGGTCCCGGGACAGGGGATCGATGAGCAGTTCTTC
len: 16; d_gene: .; abundance: .; v_gene: TRBV5-6; j_gene: TRBJ1-5; CDR3aa: CASSLWAGEGNQPQHF; CDR3nt: TGTGCCAGCAGCTTGTGGGCAGGGGAAGGCAATCAGCCCCAGCATTTT
len: 15; d_gene: .; abundance: .; v_gene: TRBV5-4; j_gene: TRBJ1-1; CDR3aa: CASSLANVRNTEAFF; CDR3nt: TGTGCCAGCAGCTTGGCCAACGTGAGGAACACTGAAGCTTTCTTT
len: 16; d_gene: TRBD2; abundance: .; v_gene: TRBV28; j_gene: TRBJ2-1; CDR3aa: CASSFRLAGVNNEQFF; CDR3nt: TGTGCCAGCAGTTTTCGCCTAGCGGGGGTTAACAATGAGCAGTTCTTC
len: 16; d_gene: TRBD1; abundance: .; v_gene: TRBV5-6; j_gene: TRBJ1-5; CDR3aa: CASSSGTGFWNQPQHF; CDR3nt: TGTGCCAGCAGTTCCGGGACAGGTTTTTGGAATCAGCCCCAGCATTTT
len: 13; d_gene: .; abundance: .; v_gene: TRBV14; j_gene: TRBJ2-7; CDR3aa: CASSPQFRGEQYF; CDR3nt: TGTGCCAGCAGCCCCCAGTTCCGAGGGGAGCAGTACTTC
len: 14; d_gene: TRBD1; abundance: .; v_gene: TRBV2; j_gene: TRBJ1-5; CDR3aa: CASSDRVGNQPQHF; CDR3nt: TGTGCCAGCAGCGACAGGGTAGGCAATCAGCCCCAGCATTTT
len: 14; d_gene: .; abundance: .; v_gene: TRBV5-1; j_gene: TRBJ1-5; CDR3aa: CASSLEAGNQPQHF; CDR3nt: TGCGCCAGCAGCTTGGAGGCGGGCAATCAGCCCCAGCATTTT
len: 13; d_gene: .; abundance: .; v_gene: TRBV7-2; j_gene: TRBJ2-1; CDR3aa: CASSRTGYNEQFF; CDR3nt: TGTGCCAGCAGCCGAACAGGGTACAATGAGCAGTTCTTC
len: 22; d_gene: TRBD2; abundance: .; v_gene: TRBV27; j_gene: TRBJ2-3; CDR3aa: CASSPRPTTSGLAGLSTDTQYF; CDR3nt: TGTGCCAGCAGTCCCCGTCCCACGACTTCAGGACTAGCGGGGTTAAGCACAGATACGCAGTATTTT
len: 15; d_gene: .; abundance: .; v_gene: TRBV6-5; j_gene: TRBJ1-1; CDR3aa: CASTRGRALNTEAFF; CDR3nt: TGTGCCAGCACCCGCGGGCGGGCACTGAACACTGAAGCTTTCTTT
len: 21; d_gene: .; abundance: .; v_gene: TRBV21-1; j_gene: TRBJ2-7; CDR3aa: CASSKEVMGTGEGPSVYEQYF; CDR3nt: TGTGCCAGCAGCAAAGAGGTAATGGGGACAGGGGAGGGCCCATCTGTCTACGAGCAGTACTTC
len: 14; d_gene: .; abundance: once; v_gene: TRBV4-2; j_gene: TRBJ2-3; CDR3aa: CASSQGQGPDTQYF; CDR3nt: TGTGCCAGCAGCCAGGGACAAGGCCCAGATACGCAGTATTTT
len: 17; d_gene: .; abundance: .; v_gene: TRBV28; j_gene: TRBJ2-3; CDR3aa: CASERDFTPRGTDTQYF; CDR3nt: TGTGCCAGCGAACGGGACTTCACCCCTAGAGGCACAGATACGCAGTATTTT
len: 14; d_gene: TRBD1; abundance: few; v_gene: TRBV5-1; j_gene: TRBJ2-7; CDR3aa: CASSSRDRFGEQYF; CDR3nt: TGCGCCAGCAGCTCCCGGGACAGGTTTGGCGAGCAGTACTTC
len: 15; d_gene: TRBD1; abundance: .; v_gene: TRBV6-1; j_gene: TRBJ2-7; CDR3aa: CASSEDGTGVREQYF; CDR3nt: TGTGCCAGCAGTGAAGACGGGACAGGGGTTAGGGAGCAGTACTTC
len: 16; d_gene: TRBD2; abundance: .; v_gene: TRBV2; j_gene: TRBJ2-5; CDR3aa: CASSEGSLAGEETQYF; CDR3nt: TGTGCCAGCAGTGAAGGGTCCCTAGCGGGGGAAGAGACCCAGTACTTC
len: 17; d_gene: TRBD1; abundance: .; v_gene: TRBV5-8; j_gene: TRBJ1-5; CDR3aa: CASSLARGLGGNQPQHF; CDR3nt: TGTGCCAGCAGCTTGGCAAGGGGGCTCGGTGGCAATCAGCCCCAGCATTTT
len: 15; d_gene: TRBD1; abundance: .; v_gene: TRBV4-2; j_gene: TRBJ2-7; CDR3aa: CASSQGRDRGYEQYF; CDR3nt: TGTGCCAGCAGCCAAGGGAGGGACAGGGGCTACGAGCAGTACTTC
len: 15; d_gene: TRBD1; abundance: .; v_gene: TRBV7-9; j_gene: TRBJ2-4; CDR3aa: CASSRARGGINSQYF; CDR3nt: TGTGCCAGCAGCAGGGCGCGAGGGGGCATAAACAGTCAGTACTTC
len: 15; d_gene: TRBD2; abundance: once; v_gene: TRBV2; j_gene: TRBJ2-1; CDR3aa: CASRGTTSGQNEQFF; CDR3nt: TGTGCCAGCAGGGGCACGACTAGCGGACAGAATGAGCAGTTCTTC
len: 14; d_gene: TRBD1; abundance: .; v_gene: TRBV2; j_gene: TRBJ2-2; CDR3aa: CASRPQGAGGELFF; CDR3nt: TGTGCCAGCAGGCCCCAGGGGGCGGGCGGGGAGCTGTTTTTT
len: 16; d_gene: TRBD2; abundance: .; v_gene: TRBV5-4; j_gene: TRBJ2-5; CDR3aa: CASSRTSGGRGETQYF; CDR3nt: TGTGCCAGCAGCCGGACTAGCGGGGGGCGGGGGGAGACCCAGTACTTC
len: 13; d_gene: .; abundance: few; v_gene: TRBV5-4; j_gene: TRBJ2-7; CDR3aa: CASSKHATYEQYF; CDR3nt: TGTGCCAGCAGCAAGCATGCGACCTACGAGCAGTACTTC
len: 17; d_gene: TRBD2; abundance: .; v_gene: TRBV19; j_gene: TRBJ2-2; CDR3aa: CASSIGPAGGYTGELFF; CDR3nt: TGTGCCAGTAGTATAGGACCGGCGGGGGGCTATACCGGGGAGCTGTTTTTT
len: 17; d_gene: .; abundance: few; v_gene: TRBV27; j_gene: TRBJ2-1; CDR3aa: CASSLKDFPSSYNEQFF; CDR3nt: TGTGCCAGCAGTTTAAAGGACTTCCCGAGCTCCTACAATGAGCAGTTCTTC
len: 14; d_gene: .; abundance: once; v_gene: TRBV4-3; j_gene: TRBJ2-4; CDR3aa: CASSQGVGEDIQYF; CDR3nt: TGCGCCAGCAGCCAAGGGGTCGGTGAGGACATTCAGTACTTC
len: 18; d_gene: TRBD1; abundance: .; v_gene: TRBV6-1; j_gene: TRBJ2-7; CDR3aa: CASSEAPTGGVGKYEQYF; CDR3nt: TGTGCCAGCAGTGAAGCTCCGACAGGGGGCGTAGGGAAGTACGAGCAGTACTTC
len: 13; d_gene: .; abundance: once; v_gene: TRBV7-9; j_gene: TRBJ1-2; CDR3aa: CASSWGSGGGYTF; CDR3nt: TGTGCCAGCAGCTGGGGCTCGGGAGGTGGCTACACCTTC
len: 14; d_gene: .; abundance: once; v_gene: TRBV5-1; j_gene: TRBJ1-2; CDR3aa: CASSLGGANYGYTF; CDR3nt: TGCGCCAGCAGCTTGGGGGGAGCTAACTATGGCTACACCTTC
len: 14; d_gene: TRBD2; abundance: once; v_gene: TRBV5-1; j_gene: TRBJ2-5; CDR3aa: CASSGSGSQETQYF; CDR3nt: TGCGCCAGCAGTGGTAGCGGGTCCCAAGAGACCCAGTACTTC
len: 12; d_gene: .; abundance: .; v_gene: TRBV2; j_gene: TRBJ2-3; CDR3aa: CASSEWEDTQYF; CDR3nt: TGTGCCAGCAGTGAATGGGAGGATACGCAGTATTTT